This passage covers 11 T cell receptor beta chains from one sample sequenced in a study of blood T cell repertoires in COVID-19. Some clones are missing from TCRdb's copy, which holds only in-frame ones; the method was immunoSEQ multiplex PCR. Of roughly 85,000 clones in the sample, approximately 90% are singletons; the top ten hold around 26%. Sequencing was done on a sample of peripheral blood. The receptors here all came from a man between 50 and 59 years old with active or convalescent COVID-19.

The chain joins TRBV5-1 to TRBJ2-1; TRBD1 matches at 11 bases. V dropped 1 base and J dropped 6; count of bases not matched to a gene: 3. CDR1 is SGHRS and CDR2 is YFSETQ in the germline V gene. The CDR3 loop spans 15 amino acids. The DNA for the CDR3 is TGCGCCAGCAGCTTGATGGGACAGGGGGTCAATGAGCAGTTCTTC. This translates into CASSLMGQGVNEQFF.

V is TRBV10-1 and J is TRBJ1-2; perhaps TRBD1 as D (5 bases). Trimming cost V 3 bases and J 8 bases, with 10 bases left between them. The CDR3 covers 12 residues. Per germline, CDR1 WNHNN and CDR2 SYGVQD (reference sequence). The CDR3 sequence is CASSEGAGGYTF. Here the CDR3 DNA reads TGCGCCAGCAGTGAAGGGGCCGGCGGCTACACCTTC.

The gene calls are TRBV3-1 (or the pseudogene TRBV3-2) and TRBJ1-5; TRBD1 is a possible D gene (5 bases). This CDR3 spans 14 amino acids. The germline gives CDR1 LGHDT, CDR2 YNNKEL (reference sequence). Trimming shortened V by 6 bases and J by 2 bases, and 11 bases separated the two germline ends. The CDR3 spells CASSRGLGNQPQHF. DNA of the CDR3: TGTGCCAGCAGTAGGGGATTGGGCAATCAGCCCCAGCATTTT.

This clone was observed a single time. The rearrangement uses TRBV19 and TRBJ1-5, with a weak D call TRBD1 (6 bases). Between the trimmed V and J ends, which lost 4 bases and 2 bases, there was a span of 12 bases. Germline CDR1 LNHDA, CDR2 SQIVND (reference sequence). The CDR3 consists of 15 residues. The CDR3 is CASSTRQDGNQPQHF. DNA of the CDR3: TGTGCCAGTAGTACCCGACAGGATGGCAATCAGCCCCAGCATTTT.

This clone appeared a single time. V gene TRBV15 combines with J gene TRBJ2-5; 10 bases match TRBD2. Germline loops: CDR1 LNHNV, CDR2 YYDKDF (reference sequence). The V gene end was trimmed by 4 bases and the J gene end by 5 bases; junction bases not matched to a gene: 10. The CDR3 totals 16 residues. CDR3 residues: CATSTQTSGPGETQYF. The CDR3, as DNA: TGTGCCACCAGCACCCAGACTAGCGGGCCCGGGGAGACCCAGTACTTC.

The V gene is TRBV6-5, the J gene TRBJ1-1; TRBD1 aligns across 9 bases. There are 13 residues in the CDR3. Trimming at V came to 5 bases and at J to 7 bases, leaving 5 bases not matched to a gene. Germline CDR1 and CDR2: MNHEY and SVGAGI. The CDR3 nucleotides are TGTGCCAGCAGTCAACAGGGGGCAGGTGAAGCTTTCTTT. This sequence encodes CASSQQGAGEAFF.

V usage is TRBV9 and J usage is TRBJ2-3; 14 positions match TRBD2. With V trimmed by 3 bases and J by 0 bases, 9 bases remained unmatched. Germline V lookup: CDR1 SGDLS, CDR2 YYNGEE. There are 19 residues in the CDR3. The CDR3 DNA sequence: TGTGCCAGCAGCGCCCTCGGGACTAGCGGGGGATCTAGCACAGATACGCAGTATTTT. The encoded protein is CASSALGTSGGSSTDTQYF.

V usage is TRBV7-9 and J usage is TRBJ2-5, with 8 bases fitting TRBD2. The V gene's germline CDR1 is SEHNR and CDR2 FQNEAQ (reference sequence). J lost 4 bases, V lost 5 bases, and 6 bases had no gene match. The CDR3 length is 14 residues. The CDR3 spells CASSPGTRRETQYF. In nucleotides, the CDR3 is TGTGCCAGCAGCCCCGGGACTAGGAGAGAGACCCAGTACTTC.

The chain employs TRBV5-1 and TRBJ2-3; 7 nucleotides align to TRBD2. J lost 0 bases, V lost 1 base, and 5 bases had no gene match. This CDR3 is built from 16 residues. Germline V gene lookup returns CDR1 SGHRS and CDR2 YFSETQ. The CDR3 sequence: CASSLNGRGSTDTQYF. As DNA, the CDR3 is TGCGCCAGCAGCTTGAACGGGCGGGGGAGCACAGATACGCAGTATTTT.

The chain uses TRBV19 and TRBJ2-2, with 7 bases identical to TRBD1. Germline CDR1 reads LNHDA; CDR2 reads SQIVND (reference sequence). V lost 7 bases and J lost 4; bases outside the gene matches: 12. CDR3 size: 16 residues. For the CDR3, the DNA is TGTGCCAGTAAAGGAGGCCCGGGACAGTCCACCGGGGAGCTGTTTTTT. As protein: CASKGGPGQSTGELFF.

The gene calls are TRBV9 and TRBJ1-3, with D uncertain. V dropped 1 base and J dropped 4 bases, with 15 bases sitting between them. This CDR3 is 16 amino acids long. Germline V gives CDR1 SGDLS, CDR2 YYNGEE. DNA for the CDR3: TGTGCCAGCAGCGTAACGATCGGGGTCTCGGGAAACACCATATATTTT. It specifies CASSVTIGVSGNTIYF.